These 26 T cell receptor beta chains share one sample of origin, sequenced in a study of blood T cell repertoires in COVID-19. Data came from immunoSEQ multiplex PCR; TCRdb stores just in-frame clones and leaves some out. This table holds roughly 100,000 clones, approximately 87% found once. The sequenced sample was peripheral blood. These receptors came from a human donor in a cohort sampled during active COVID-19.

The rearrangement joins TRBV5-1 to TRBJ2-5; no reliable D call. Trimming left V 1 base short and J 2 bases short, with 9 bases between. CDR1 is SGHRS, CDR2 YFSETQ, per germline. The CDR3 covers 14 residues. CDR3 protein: CASSLSTVQETQYF. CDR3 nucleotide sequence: TGCGCCAGCAGCTTGTCCACGGTTCAAGAGACCCAGTACTTC. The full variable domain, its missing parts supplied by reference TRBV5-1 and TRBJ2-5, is KAGVTQTPRYLIKTRGQQVTLSCSPISGHRSVSWYQQTPGQGLQFLFEYFSETQRNKGNFPGRFSGRQFSNSRSEMNVSTLELGDSALYLCASSLSTVQETQYFGPGTRLLVL.

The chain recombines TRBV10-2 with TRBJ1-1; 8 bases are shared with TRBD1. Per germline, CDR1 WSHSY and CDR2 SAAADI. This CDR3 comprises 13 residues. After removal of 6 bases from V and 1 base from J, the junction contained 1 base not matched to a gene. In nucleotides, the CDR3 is TGCGCCAGCAGGGACAGGGAGAACACTGAAGCTTTCTTT. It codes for CASRDRENTEAFF.

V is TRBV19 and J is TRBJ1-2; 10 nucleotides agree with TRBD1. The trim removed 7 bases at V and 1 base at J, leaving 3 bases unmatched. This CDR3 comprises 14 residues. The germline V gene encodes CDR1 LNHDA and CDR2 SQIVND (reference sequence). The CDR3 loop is CASKGQGLNYGYTF. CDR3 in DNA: TGTGCCAGTAAGGGACAGGGGCTTAACTATGGCTACACCTTC.

The CDR3 is CAIEGQGKAFF. CDR3 bases: TGTGCCATCGAAGGACAGGGAAAAGCTTTCTTT. This chain uses TRBV10-3 with TRBJ1-1, with 8 bases identical to TRBD1. The CDR3 is made up of 11 amino acids. From germline, CDR1 is ENHRY and CDR2 SYGVKD. The V segment lost 8 bases and the J segment 9 bases; nucleotides outside the gene matches: 5.

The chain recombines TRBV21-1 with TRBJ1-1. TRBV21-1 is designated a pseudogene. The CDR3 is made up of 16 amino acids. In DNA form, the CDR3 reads TGTGCCAGCAGCGAACCCCCGGGAGGGGGCAAGGCTGAAGCTTTCTTT. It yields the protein CASSEPPGGGKAEAFF.

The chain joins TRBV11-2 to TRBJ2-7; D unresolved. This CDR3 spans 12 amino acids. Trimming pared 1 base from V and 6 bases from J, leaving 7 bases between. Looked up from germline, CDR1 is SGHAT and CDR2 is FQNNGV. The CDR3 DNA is TGTGCCAGCAGCTTAGGTTCCAGCGAGCAGTACTTC. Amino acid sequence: CASSLGSSEQYF. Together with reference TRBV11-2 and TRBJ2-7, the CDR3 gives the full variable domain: EAGVAQSPRYKIIEKRQSVAFWCNPISGHATLYWYQQILGQGPKLLIQFQNNGVVDDSQLPKDRFSAERLKGVDSTLKIQPAKLEDSAVYLCASSLGSSEQYFGPGTRLTVT.

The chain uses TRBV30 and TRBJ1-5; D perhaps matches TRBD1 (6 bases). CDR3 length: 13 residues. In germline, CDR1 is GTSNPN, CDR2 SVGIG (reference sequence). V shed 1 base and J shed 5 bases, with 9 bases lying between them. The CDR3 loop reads CAWSGQGYQPQHF. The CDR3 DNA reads TGTGCCTGGAGTGGGCAGGGGTATCAGCCCCAGCATTTT. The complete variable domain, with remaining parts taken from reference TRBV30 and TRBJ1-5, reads SQTIHQWPATLVQPVGSPLSLECTVEGTSNPNLYWYRQAAGRGLQLLFYSVGIGQISSEVPQNLSASRPQDRQFILSSKKLLLSDSGFYLCAWSGQGYQPQHFGDGTRLSIL.

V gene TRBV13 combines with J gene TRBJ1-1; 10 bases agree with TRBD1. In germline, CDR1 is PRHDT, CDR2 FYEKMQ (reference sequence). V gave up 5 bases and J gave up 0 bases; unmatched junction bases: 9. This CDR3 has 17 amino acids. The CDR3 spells CASSHTGTGAMNTEAFF. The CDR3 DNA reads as TGTGCCAGCAGCCACACCGGGACAGGGGCAATGAACACTGAAGCTTTCTTT.

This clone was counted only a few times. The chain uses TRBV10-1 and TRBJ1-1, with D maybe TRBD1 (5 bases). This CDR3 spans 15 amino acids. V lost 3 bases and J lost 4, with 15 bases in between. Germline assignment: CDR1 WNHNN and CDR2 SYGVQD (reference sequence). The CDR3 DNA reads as TGCGCCAGCAGTGAATGGAAGGTCAGGGTCACTGAAGCTTTCTTT. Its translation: CASSEWKVRVTEAFF.

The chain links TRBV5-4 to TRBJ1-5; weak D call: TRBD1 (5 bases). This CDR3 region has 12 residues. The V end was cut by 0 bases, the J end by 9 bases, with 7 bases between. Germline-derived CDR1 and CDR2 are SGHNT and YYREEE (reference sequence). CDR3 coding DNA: TGTGCCAGCAGCTTGGCCGGGGGGCCCCAGCATTTT. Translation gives CASSLAGGPQHF.

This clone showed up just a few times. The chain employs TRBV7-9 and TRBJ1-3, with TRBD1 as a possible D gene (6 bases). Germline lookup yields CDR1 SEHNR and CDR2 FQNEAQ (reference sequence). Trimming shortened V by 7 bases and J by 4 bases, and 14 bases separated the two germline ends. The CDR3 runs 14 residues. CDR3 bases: TGTGCCAGCACCTTGACGGACAGCGGAAACACCATATATTTT. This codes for CASTLTDSGNTIYF.

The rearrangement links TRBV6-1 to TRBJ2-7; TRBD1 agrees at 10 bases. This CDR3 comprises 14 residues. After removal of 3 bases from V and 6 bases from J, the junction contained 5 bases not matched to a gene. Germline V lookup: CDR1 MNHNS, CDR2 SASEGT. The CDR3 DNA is TGTGCCAGCAGTGACGGACAGGGGGTGGGCGAGCAGTACTTC. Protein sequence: CASSDGQGVGEQYF.

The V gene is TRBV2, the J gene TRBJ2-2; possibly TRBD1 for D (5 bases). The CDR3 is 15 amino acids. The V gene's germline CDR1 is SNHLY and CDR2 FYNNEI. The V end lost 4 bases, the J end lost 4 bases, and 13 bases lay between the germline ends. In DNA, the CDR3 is TGTGCCAGCAGTGTTCAGGACATCGGCACCGGGGAGCTGTTTTTT. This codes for CASSVQDIGTGELFF.

The CDR3 sequence: CASSSMTGGSYGYTF. CDR3 coding DNA: TGTGCCAGTAGTTCAATGACAGGGGGTAGCTATGGCTACACCTTC. The rearrangement links TRBV19 to TRBJ1-2; 9 bases are shared with TRBD1. The trim removed 5 bases at V and 4 bases at J, leaving 8 bases unmatched. This CDR3 comprises 15 residues. Looked up from germline, CDR1 is LNHDA and CDR2 is SQIVND (reference sequence).

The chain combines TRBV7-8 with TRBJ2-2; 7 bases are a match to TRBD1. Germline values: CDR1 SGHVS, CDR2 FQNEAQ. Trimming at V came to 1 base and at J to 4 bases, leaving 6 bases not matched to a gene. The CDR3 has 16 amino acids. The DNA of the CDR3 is TGTGCCAGCAGCTTAGTTTCCAGGGGGTCCACCGGGGAGCTGTTTTTT. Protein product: CASSLVSRGSTGELFF.

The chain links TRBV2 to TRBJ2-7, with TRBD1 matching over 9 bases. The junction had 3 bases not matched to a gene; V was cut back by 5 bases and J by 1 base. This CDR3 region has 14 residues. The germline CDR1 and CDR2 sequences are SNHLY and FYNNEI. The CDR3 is CASSSGTGSYEQYF. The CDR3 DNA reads TGTGCCAGCAGTTCTGGGACAGGGTCCTACGAGCAGTACTTC.

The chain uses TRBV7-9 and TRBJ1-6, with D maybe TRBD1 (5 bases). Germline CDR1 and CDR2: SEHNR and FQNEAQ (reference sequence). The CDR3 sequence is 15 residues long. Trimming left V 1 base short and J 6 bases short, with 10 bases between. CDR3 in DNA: TGTGCCAGCAGCTTAGGCCAGGGAGGTAATTCACCCCTCCACTTT. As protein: CASSLGQGGNSPLHF.

The chain's CDR3 is CAWSAGTDYRSIYTGELFF. The CDR3 bases are TGTGCCTGGAGTGCTGGGACAGACTATAGATCGATATACACCGGGGAGCTGTTTTTT. The chain joins TRBV30 to TRBJ2-2; the match to TRBD1 covers 7 bases. Germline-derived CDR1 and CDR2 are GTSNPN and SVGIG (reference sequence). The CDR3 sequence is 19 residues long. V lost 1 base, J lost 3 bases, and 17 bases stayed unmatched.

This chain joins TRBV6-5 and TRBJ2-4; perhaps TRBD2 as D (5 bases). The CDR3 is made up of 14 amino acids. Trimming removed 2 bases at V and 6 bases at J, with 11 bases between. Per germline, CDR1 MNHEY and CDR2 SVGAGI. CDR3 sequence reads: CASSYDPGINIQYF. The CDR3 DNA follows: TGTGCCAGCAGTTACGATCCGGGGATAAACATTCAGTACTTC.

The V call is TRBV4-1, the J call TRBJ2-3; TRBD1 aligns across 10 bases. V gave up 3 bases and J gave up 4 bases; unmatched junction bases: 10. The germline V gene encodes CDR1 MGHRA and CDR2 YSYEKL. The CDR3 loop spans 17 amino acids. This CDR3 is CASSHPFRDRGSDTQYF. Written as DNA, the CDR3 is TGCGCCAGCAGCCATCCGTTCCGGGACAGGGGTTCAGATACGCAGTATTTT.

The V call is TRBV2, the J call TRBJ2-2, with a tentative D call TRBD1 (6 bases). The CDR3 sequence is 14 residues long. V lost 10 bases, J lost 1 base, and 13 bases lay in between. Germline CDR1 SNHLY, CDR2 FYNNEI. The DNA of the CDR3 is TGTGCCACCCAGACGGGACAGAACACCGGGGAGCTGTTTTTT. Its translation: CATQTGQNTGELFF. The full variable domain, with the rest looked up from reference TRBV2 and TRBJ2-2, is EPEVTQTPSHQVTQMGQEVILRCVPISNHLYFYWYRQILGQKVEFLVSFYNNEISEKSEIFDDQFSVERPDGSNFTLKIRSTKLEDSAMYFCATQTGQNTGELFFGEGSRLTVL.

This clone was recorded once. The CDR3 coding sequence is TGTGCCAGCACCCGTCCGGGACAGAAGAATTCACCCCTCCACTTT. This gives the protein CASTRPGQKNSPLHF. The rearrangement joins TRBV11-2 to TRBJ1-6; TRBD1 matches at 7 bases. J gave up 7 bases and V 7 bases, and 10 bases lay outside the gene matches. This CDR3 has 15 residues. CDR1 is SGHAT and CDR2 is FQNNGV in the germline V gene.

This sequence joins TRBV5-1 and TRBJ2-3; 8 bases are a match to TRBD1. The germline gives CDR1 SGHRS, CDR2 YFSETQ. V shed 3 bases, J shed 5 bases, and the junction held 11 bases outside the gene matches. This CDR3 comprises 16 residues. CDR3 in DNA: TGCGCCAGCAGCTGGCCCAGGGGACAGGTATTAGATACGCAGTATTTT. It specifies CASSWPRGQVLDTQYF.

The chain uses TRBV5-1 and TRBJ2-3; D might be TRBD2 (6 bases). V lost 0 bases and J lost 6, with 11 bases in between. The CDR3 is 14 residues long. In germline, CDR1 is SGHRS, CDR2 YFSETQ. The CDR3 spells CASSLGRGGDTQYF. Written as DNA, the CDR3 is TGCGCCAGCAGCTTGGGGCGGGGCGGGGATACGCAGTATTTT.

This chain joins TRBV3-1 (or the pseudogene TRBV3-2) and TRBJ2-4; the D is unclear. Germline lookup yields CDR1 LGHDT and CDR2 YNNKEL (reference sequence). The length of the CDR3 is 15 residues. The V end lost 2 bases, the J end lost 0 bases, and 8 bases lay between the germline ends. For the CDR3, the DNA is TGTGCCAGCAGCCAATGGTCGGTAGCCAAAAACATTCAGTACTTC. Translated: CASSQWSVAKNIQYF.

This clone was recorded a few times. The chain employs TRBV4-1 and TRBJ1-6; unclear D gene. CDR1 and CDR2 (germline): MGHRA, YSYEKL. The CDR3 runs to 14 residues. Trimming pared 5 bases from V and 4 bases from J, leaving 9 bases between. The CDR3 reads CASSASGYNSPLHF. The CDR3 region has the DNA TGCGCCAGCAGCGCTTCAGGTTATAATTCACCCCTCCACTTT.